A few counts support the clone carrying this TCR beta chain. Its antigen is not known. These data are taken from a study of identical twins. Broader study findings: Within monozygotic twins, out-of-frame TCR alpha sharing was underestimated by the models. Zero-insertion analyses might be partly confounded by invariant T cells like MAIT and iNKT.

From germline, CDR1 is SGHKS and CDR2 YYEKEE (reference sequence). With 0 bases removed from V and 5 bases from J, the gap between germline ends came to 14 bases. The CDR3 runs to 15 residues. Each cDNA held unique molecular identifiers, and template switching gave it a universal primer site. TCRdb re-called the 5' RACE reads with MiXCR, one entry per CDR3 protein. The sample includes about 660,000 distinct CDR3 sequences, approximately 9% of them seen just once. These data were likewise used in another study, on yellow fever vaccine responses in identical twins. From that second work: Reportedly, the T cell response mounted by twins to vaccine seemed partly convergent, partly personalized.

This receptor was identified in a woman younger than 35 in good health. V gene TRBV5-5 combines with J gene TRBJ2-5, with D possibly matching TRBD2 (6 bases). The sequencing sample was made of PBMCs. As DNA, the CDR3 is TGTGCCAGCAGCTTGGTCGGAGGGGTTATGGAGACCCAGTACTTC. This sequence encodes CASSLVGGVMETQYF.